This is a list of T cell receptor beta chains from one sample in a study of post-analysis software for immune sequencing data. TCRdb redid the calling of the PCR reads with MiXCR, one entry per CDR3 protein. The sample records hundreds of thousands of distinct CDR3 sequences, over 45% being singletons. The source material was blood. The receptors here all came from a girl aged 2 to 10 with multiple sclerosis. The CDR3 runs from the conserved cysteine through the conserved F or W. The D gene is left open where the match is weak. Clone size is stated in some rows and not others, as once, few, many or a class when expanded.

V gene: TRBV25-1; D gene: .; J gene: TRBJ2-1; clone size: .; CDR3 protein: CASSESEQGRSDEQFF; CDR3 DNA: TGTGCCAGCAGTGAATCGGAGCAGGGCCGTTCGGATGAGCAGTTCTTC
V gene: TRBV4-1; D gene: TRBD2; J gene: TRBJ2-4; clone size: .; CDR3 protein: CASSHGPGLARQKYF; CDR3 DNA: TGCGCCAGCAGCCATGGACCGGGACTAGCGAGGCAAAAGTACTTC
V gene: TRBV5-1; D gene: TRBD1; J gene: TRBJ2-7; clone size: .; CDR3 protein: CASSATGQKGYEQYF; CDR3 DNA: TGCGCCAGCAGCGCGACAGGGCAGAAGGGCTACGAGCAGTACTTC
V gene: TRBV20-1; D gene: TRBD2; J gene: TRBJ2-1; clone size: .; CDR3 protein: CSARPSGTYNEQFF; CDR3 DNA: TGCAGTGCTAGACCCAGCGGGACCTACAATGAGCAGTTCTTC
V gene: TRBV9; D gene: .; J gene: TRBJ2-7; clone size: .; CDR3 protein: CASSGAGEQYF; CDR3 DNA: TGTGCCAGCAGCGGAGCAGGGGAGCAGTACTTC
V gene: TRBV6-4; D gene: .; J gene: TRBJ2-1; clone size: .; CDR3 protein: CASSDQPGAYNEQFF; CDR3 DNA: TGTGCCAGCAGTGACCAGCCCGGCGCCTACAATGAGCAGTTCTTC
V gene: TRBV15; D gene: .; J gene: TRBJ2-5; clone size: few; CDR3 protein: CATETATGQETQYF; CDR3 DNA: TGTGCCACCGAAACAGCTACCGGCCAAGAGACCCAGTACTTC
V gene: TRBV10-2; D gene: .; J gene: TRBJ1-1; clone size: .; CDR3 protein: CASSTLNTEAFF; CDR3 DNA: TGCGCCAGCAGTACCCTGAACACTGAAGCTTTCTTT
V gene: TRBV9; D gene: TRBD2; J gene: TRBJ2-1; clone size: .; CDR3 protein: CASSAIGLAGTNEQFF; CDR3 DNA: TGTGCCAGCAGCGCCATAGGACTAGCGGGAACAAATGAGCAGTTCTTC
V gene: TRBV5-1; D gene: TRBD1; J gene: TRBJ2-1; clone size: .; CDR3 protein: CASSLAGTGISEQFF; CDR3 DNA: TGCGCCAGCAGCTTGGCCGGGACAGGGATCTCCGAGCAGTTCTTC
V gene: TRBV4-2; D gene: .; J gene: TRBJ1-1; clone size: .; CDR3 protein: CASSPGYEAFF; CDR3 DNA: TGTGCCAGCAGCCCCGGGTATGAAGCTTTCTTT
V gene: TRBV20-1; D gene: .; J gene: TRBJ2-3; clone size: .; CDR3 protein: CSARAGSGTDPQYF; CDR3 DNA: TGCAGTGCTAGAGCTGGTAGCGGCACAGATCCGCAGTATTTT
V gene: TRBV20-1; D gene: TRBD1; J gene: TRBJ2-3; clone size: .; CDR3 protein: CSGQGQLTDTQYF; CDR3 DNA: TGCAGTGGACAGGGACAGCTCACAGATACGCAGTATTTT
V gene: TRBV14; D gene: TRBD2; J gene: TRBJ2-2; clone size: .; CDR3 protein: CASSQLLAGDSNTGELFF; CDR3 DNA: TGTGCCAGCAGCCAGTTACTAGCGGGGGATTCCAACACCGGGGAGCTGTTTTTT
V gene: TRBV6-2/TRBV6-3; D gene: .; J gene: TRBJ2-7; clone size: .; CDR3 protein: CASSYLQGNEQYF; CDR3 DNA: TGTGCCAGCAGTTACCTCCAGGGCAACGAGCAGTACTTC
V gene: TRBV7-2; D gene: .; J gene: TRBJ1-2; clone size: .; CDR3 protein: CASSLVTGSGDYTF; CDR3 DNA: TGTGCCAGCAGCCTAGTGACAGGTAGCGGCGACTACACCTTC
V gene: TRBV6-6; D gene: .; J gene: TRBJ2-7; clone size: few; CDR3 protein: CASRGGAGRSNEQYF; CDR3 DNA: TGTGCCAGCAGGGGCGGTGCGGGGAGAAGTAACGAGCAGTACTTC
V gene: TRBV5-1; D gene: TRBD1; J gene: TRBJ2-3; clone size: .; CDR3 protein: CASSLVGTGLSTDTQYF; CDR3 DNA: TGCGCCAGCAGCTTGGTCGGGACAGGGTTAAGCACAGATACGCAGTATTTT
V gene: TRBV3-1; D gene: .; J gene: TRBJ2-1; clone size: .; CDR3 protein: CASSQELTSSSYNEQFF; CDR3 DNA: TGTGCCAGCAGCCAAGAGCTAACTAGCAGCTCCTACAATGAGCAGTTCTTC
V gene: TRBV7-2; D gene: TRBD2; J gene: TRBJ2-3; clone size: few; CDR3 protein: CASKLSGGDTDTQYF; CDR3 DNA: TGTGCCAGCAAATTAAGCGGGGGAGACACAGATACGCAGTATTTT
V gene: TRBV20-1; D gene: TRBD2; J gene: TRBJ2-3; clone size: .; CDR3 protein: CSAGGLAGGSTDTQYF; CDR3 DNA: TGCAGTGCTGGAGGACTAGCGGGGGGGAGCACAGATACGCAGTATTTT
V gene: TRBV5-1; D gene: TRBD2; J gene: TRBJ2-7; clone size: .; CDR3 protein: CASSSGLAGQISYEQYF; CDR3 DNA: TGCGCCAGCAGCTCCGGACTAGCGGGACAAATCTCCTACGAGCAGTACTTC
V gene: TRBV7-2; D gene: TRBD1; J gene: TRBJ1-2; clone size: .; CDR3 protein: CASSSQGAVPYGYTF; CDR3 DNA: TGTGCCAGCAGTAGTCAGGGGGCCGTCCCCTATGGCTACACCTTC
V gene: TRBV20-1; D gene: TRBD2; J gene: TRBJ2-7; clone size: .; CDR3 protein: CSASRGSLGYEQYF; CDR3 DNA: TGCAGTGCTAGTCGCGGGAGTCTGGGCTACGAGCAGTACTTC
V gene: TRBV12-3/TRBV12-4; D gene: .; J gene: TRBJ1-1; clone size: .; CDR3 protein: CASSLYPGKGTEAFF; CDR3 DNA: TGTGCCAGCAGTTTATATCCAGGGAAGGGGACTGAAGCTTTCTTT
V gene: TRBV6-6; D gene: .; J gene: TRBJ2-1; clone size: .; CDR3 protein: CASSRLRVDNEQFF; CDR3 DNA: TGTGCCAGCAGCAGGCTTCGGGTGGACAATGAGCAGTTCTTC
V gene: TRBV7-9; D gene: .; J gene: TRBJ2-1; clone size: .; CDR3 protein: CASSLVQPFSYNEQFF; CDR3 DNA: TGTGCCAGCAGCTTAGTACAGCCTTTTTCCTACAATGAGCAGTTCTTC
V gene: TRBV6-5; D gene: .; J gene: TRBJ1-1; clone size: few; CDR3 protein: CASSFRDGTEAFF; CDR3 DNA: TGTGCCAGCAGTTTCAGGGATGGCACTGAAGCTTTCTTT
V gene: TRBV29-1; D gene: TRBD1; J gene: TRBJ1-5; clone size: .; CDR3 protein: CSAGTGDGNQPQHF; CDR3 DNA: TGCAGCGCTGGGACAGGGGACGGCAATCAGCCCCAGCATTTT
V gene: TRBV20-1; D gene: TRBD2; J gene: TRBJ2-5; clone size: .; CDR3 protein: CSARSTSGGSYQETQYF; CDR3 DNA: TGCAGTGCTAGAAGTACTAGCGGGGGTTCCTACCAAGAGACCCAGTACTTC
V gene: TRBV7-2; D gene: TRBD1; J gene: TRBJ1-1; clone size: .; CDR3 protein: CASSSLGGDAEAFF; CDR3 DNA: TGTGCCAGCAGCTCCCTAGGGGGCGACGCTGAAGCTTTCTTT
V gene: TRBV6-5; D gene: .; J gene: TRBJ2-1; clone size: .; CDR3 protein: CASSSGSREGEQFF; CDR3 DNA: TGTGCCAGCAGCTCAGGTTCCCGAGAAGGCGAGCAGTTCTTC
V gene: TRBV4-2; D gene: TRBD1; J gene: TRBJ2-4; clone size: .; CDR3 protein: CASSPDRGSGAKNIQYF; CDR3 DNA: TGTGCCAGCAGCCCAGACAGGGGGAGCGGAGCCAAAAACATTCAGTACTTC
V gene: TRBV20-1; D gene: .; J gene: TRBJ2-3; clone size: .; CDR3 protein: CSARAPAYKAQYF; CDR3 DNA: TGCAGTGCTAGAGCGCCCGCCTACAAAGCGCAGTATTTT
V gene: TRBV11-3; D gene: .; J gene: TRBJ2-1; clone size: .; CDR3 protein: CASSLVPGGGDEQFF; CDR3 DNA: TGTGCCAGCAGCTTAGTCCCGGGCGGGGGCGATGAGCAGTTCTTC
V gene: TRBV4-2; D gene: .; J gene: TRBJ1-2; clone size: once; CDR3 protein: CASSQHGTDDYGYTF; CDR3 DNA: TGTGCCAGCAGCCAACATGGGACGGACGACTATGGCTACACCTTC
V gene: TRBV29-1; D gene: .; J gene: TRBJ2-5; clone size: many; CDR3 protein: CSVSGGGETQYF; CDR3 DNA: TGCAGCGTTTCAGGGGGGGGCGAGACCCAGTACTTC
V gene: TRBV6-1; D gene: .; J gene: TRBJ1-1; clone size: once; CDR3 protein: CASSHRQNTEAFF; CDR3 DNA: TGTGCCAGCAGTCACCGACAGAACACTGAAGCTTTCTTT
V gene: TRBV29-1; D gene: TRBD1; J gene: TRBJ2-1; clone size: few; CDR3 protein: CSANGQGSNEQFF; CDR3 DNA: TGCAGCGCAAACGGACAGGGGAGCAATGAGCAGTTCTTC
V gene: TRBV20-1; D gene: TRBD2; J gene: TRBJ2-3; clone size: .; CDR3 protein: CSAPETSGSTDTQYF; CDR3 DNA: TGCAGTGCTCCGGAGACTAGCGGAAGCACAGATACGCAGTATTTT
V gene: TRBV12-3/TRBV12-4; D gene: .; J gene: TRBJ1-4; clone size: once; CDR3 protein: CASGLAGGGEKLFF; CDR3 DNA: TGTGCCAGCGGATTGGCCGGGGGCGGTGAAAAACTGTTTTTT
V gene: TRBV12-3/TRBV12-4; D gene: .; J gene: TRBJ2-3; clone size: few; CDR3 protein: CASGADTDTQYF; CDR3 DNA: TGTGCCAGCGGGGCGGACACAGATACGCAGTATTTT
V gene: TRBV7-2; D gene: TRBD1; J gene: TRBJ2-5; clone size: .; CDR3 protein: CASSSSRTGQETQYF; CDR3 DNA: TGTGCCAGCAGCTCCTCCAGGACAGGGCAAGAGACCCAGTACTTC
V gene: TRBV29-1; D gene: .; J gene: TRBJ2-7; clone size: few; CDR3 protein: CSVDHPGTVGEQYF; CDR3 DNA: TGCAGCGTGGACCACCCGGGGACCGTGGGCGAGCAGTACTTC
V gene: TRBV7-6; D gene: TRBD1; J gene: TRBJ2-5; clone size: .; CDR3 protein: CASSATGSGTQYF; CDR3 DNA: TGTGCCAGCAGCGCGACAGGGTCAGGGACCCAGTACTTC
V gene: TRBV7-2; D gene: .; J gene: TRBJ2-7; clone size: .; CDR3 protein: CASSLAGLWYEQYF; CDR3 DNA: TGTGCCAGCAGCTTAGCCGGACTATGGTACGAGCAGTACTTC